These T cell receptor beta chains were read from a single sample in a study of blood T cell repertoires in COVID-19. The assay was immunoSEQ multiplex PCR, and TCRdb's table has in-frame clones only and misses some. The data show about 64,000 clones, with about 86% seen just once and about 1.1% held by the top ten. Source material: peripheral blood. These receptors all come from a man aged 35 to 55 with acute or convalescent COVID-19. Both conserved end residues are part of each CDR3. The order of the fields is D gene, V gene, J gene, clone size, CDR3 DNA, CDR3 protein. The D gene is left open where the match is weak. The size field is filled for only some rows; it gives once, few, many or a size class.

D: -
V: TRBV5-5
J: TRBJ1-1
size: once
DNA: TGTGCCAGCAGCTCGGTCAAAATGAACACTGAAGCTTTCTTT
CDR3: CASSSVKMNTEAFF

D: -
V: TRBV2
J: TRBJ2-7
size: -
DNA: TGTGCCAGCAGTGAAATATACGAGCAGTACTTC
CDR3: CASSEIYEQYF

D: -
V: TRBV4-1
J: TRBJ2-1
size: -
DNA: TGCGCCAGCAGCCAGCATCCCCCAGGGGACTACAATGAGCAGTTCTTC
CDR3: CASSQHPPGDYNEQFF

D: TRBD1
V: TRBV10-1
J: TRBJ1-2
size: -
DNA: TGCGCCAGCAGTGAGTCCCGGAGGGGGCTCGGTGGCTACACCTTC
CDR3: CASSESRRGLGGYTF

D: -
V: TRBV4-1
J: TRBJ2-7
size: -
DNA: TGCGCCAGCAGCCAATCCAGACAGTTCTCCTCCTACGAGCAGTACTTC
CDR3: CASSQSRQFSSYEQYF

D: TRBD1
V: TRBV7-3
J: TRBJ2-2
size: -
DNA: TGTGCCAGCAGCTTTAATCCAGGACAGGGTAACACCGGGGAGCTGTTTTTT
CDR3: CASSFNPGQGNTGELFF

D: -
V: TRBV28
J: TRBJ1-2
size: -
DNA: TGTGCCAGCAGTTTATCCTCTGTTGGCCTGGAGGGCTACACCTTC
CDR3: CASSLSSVGLEGYTF

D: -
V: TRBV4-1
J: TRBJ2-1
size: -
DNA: TGCGCCAGCAGCAAGGACAGCTATCTATACAATGAGCAGTTCTTC
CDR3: CASSKDSYLYNEQFF

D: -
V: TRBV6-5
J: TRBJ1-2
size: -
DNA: TGTGCCAGCAATCAACCCGGGGGTGGCTACACCTTC
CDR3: CASNQPGGGYTF

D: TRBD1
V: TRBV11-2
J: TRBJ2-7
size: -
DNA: TGTGCCAGCAGCTTAGGCAGGGGGCGGGAGCAGTACTTC
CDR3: CASSLGRGREQYF

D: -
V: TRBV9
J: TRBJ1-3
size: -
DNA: TGTGCCAGCAGCCCGATACAGGGTCGGAACACCATATATTTT
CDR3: CASSPIQGRNTIYF

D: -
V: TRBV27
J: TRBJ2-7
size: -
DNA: TGTGCCAGCAGTCCGTCGCGCGGTATCCACGAGCAGTACTTC
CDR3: CASSPSRGIHEQYF

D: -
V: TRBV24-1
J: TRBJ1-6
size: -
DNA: TGTGCCACCAGTGACCCCCGGGATAATTCACCCCTCCACTTT
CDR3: CATSDPRDNSPLHF

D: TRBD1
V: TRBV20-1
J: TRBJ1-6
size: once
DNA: TGCAGTGCTAGTCATGGGGACAGGGGGTCCGTCCTCCACTTT
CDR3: CSASHGDRGSVLHF

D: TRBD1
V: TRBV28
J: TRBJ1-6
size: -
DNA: TGTGCCAGCACCCCCCGGGACAGGGATAATTCACCCCTCCACTTT
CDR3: CASTPRDRDNSPLHF

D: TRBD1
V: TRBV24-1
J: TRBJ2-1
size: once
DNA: TGTGCCACCAGTGATTTGTGGGACAGAAAGTTCTTC
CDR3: CATSDLWDRKFF

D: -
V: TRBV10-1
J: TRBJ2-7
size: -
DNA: TGCGCCAGCAGTGAGGGCGGGTCAACCTACGAGCAGTACTTC
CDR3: CASSEGGSTYEQYF

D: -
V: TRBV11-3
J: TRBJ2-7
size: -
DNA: TGTGCCAGCAGCTTAAATTCAGAAGGGACATCCTACGAGCAGTACTTC
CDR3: CASSLNSEGTSYEQYF

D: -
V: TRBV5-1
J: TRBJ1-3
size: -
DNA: TGCGCCAGCACCGGTCCGGGGGACTCTGGAAACACCATATATTTT
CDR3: CASTGPGDSGNTIYF

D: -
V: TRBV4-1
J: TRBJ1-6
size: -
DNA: TGCGCCAGCAGCCAGTATCCCCCTCCTCGCTCCTATAATTCACCCCTCCACTTT
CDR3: CASSQYPPPRSYNSPLHF

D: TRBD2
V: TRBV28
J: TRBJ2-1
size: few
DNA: TGTGCCAGCAGTTTTGGGGCCTTTTTAGCGGGGGGAAAAGGGAGTGAGCAGTTCTTC
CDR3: CASSFGAFLAGGKGSEQFF

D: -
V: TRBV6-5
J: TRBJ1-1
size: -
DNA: TGTGCCAGCAGTTACGGCGCAGGCCCCTCGAACACTGAAGCTTTCTTT
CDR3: CASSYGAGPSNTEAFF

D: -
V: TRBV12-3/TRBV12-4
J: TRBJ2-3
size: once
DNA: TGTGCCAGCTGTCGGAGGGATACGCAGTATTTT
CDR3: CASCRRDTQYF

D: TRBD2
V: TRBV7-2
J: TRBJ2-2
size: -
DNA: TGTGCCAGCAGCTCACCGGGGGGACTGACCGGGGAGCTGTTTTTT
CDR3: CASSSPGGLTGELFF

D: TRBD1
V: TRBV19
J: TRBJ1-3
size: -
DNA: TGTGCCAGTAGTCCCCGGACAGGCCCTGGGGACACCATATATTTT
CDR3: CASSPRTGPGDTIYF

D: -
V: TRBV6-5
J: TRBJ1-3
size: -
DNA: TGTGCCAGCAGTTACATATCCGGAAACACCATATATTTT
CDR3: CASSYISGNTIYF

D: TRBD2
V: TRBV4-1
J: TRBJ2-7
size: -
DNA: TGCGCCAGCAGTACCAATGTCTTATCAGCGGGGACCTACGAGCAGTACTTC
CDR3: CASSTNVLSAGTYEQYF

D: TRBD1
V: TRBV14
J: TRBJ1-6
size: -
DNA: TGTGCCAGCAGCCAGGACAGGGCAGTTTCACCCCTCCACTTT
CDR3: CASSQDRAVSPLHF

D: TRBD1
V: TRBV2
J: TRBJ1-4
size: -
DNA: TGTGCCAGCAACAGGGGGAGGGATGAAAAACTGTTTTTT
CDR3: CASNRGRDEKLFF

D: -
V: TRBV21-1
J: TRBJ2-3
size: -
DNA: TGTGCCAGCAGCAAACGGGGTCTTAAGGGCTCCGGAGATACGCAGTATTTT
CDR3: CASSKRGLKGSGDTQYF

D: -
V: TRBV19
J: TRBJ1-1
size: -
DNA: TGTGCCAGTAGCACGGGGAGAAACACTGAAGCTTTCTTT
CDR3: CASSTGRNTEAFF